This T cell receptor (beta chain) was recorded in a study of OX40 agonist ivuxolimab in advanced cancers. Study outcomes and limitations: Expanded clones were, on average, more numerous in CD8+ T cells than in CD4+. Patients who responded partially at 0.1-3.0 mg/kg showed clonal expansion ranking among the lowest. Within 6 weeks, CD4+ and CD8+ blood T cells expanded clonally at 0.1 to 3.0 mg/kg.

The repertoire was sequenced with immunoSEQ multiplex PCR; TCRdb's copy has only in-frame clones and lacks some. This sample has over 90,000 clones, with over 75% found just once. Points on this clone: Its matching antigen is unknown.

Trimming cost V 3 bases and J 3 bases; bases outside gene matches: 7. CDR3 length: 16 residues. Germline V gene lookup returns CDR1 WNHNN and CDR2 SYGVQD (reference sequence). The material sequenced was CD4+ or CD8+ T cells sorted from blood, taken in a trial of the OX40 agonist ivuxolimab. This chain connects TRBV10-1 to TRBJ2-2, with 7 nucleotides matching TRBD2. The source of this sequence is an adult with an advanced solid tumor such as melanoma, head and neck, liver or kidney cancer. CDR3 region: CASSERAGLDTGELFF. The DNA of the CDR3 is TGCGCCAGCAGTGAAAGAGCGGGATTAGACACCGGGGAGCTGTTTTTT.